Presented here are 28 T cell receptor beta chains from one specimen sequenced in a study of a mutant IDH1 vaccine in newly diagnosed glioma. Time point meaning: week 35, safety follow-up. The content of each vaccine dose was 300 ug of mutant IDH1 20-mer peptide, and topical imiquimod accompanied it. Clones were read by immunoSEQ multiplex PCR, and TCRdb kept only the in-frame ones, dropping some. Of about 68,000 clones listed, approximately 88% are singletons. Which antigens these TCRs recognize remains unknown. The material sequenced was PBMCs, taken from a glioma patient whose treatment included an IDH1 peptide vaccine. These receptors all come from a young man with glioma.

CDR3 sequence: CASSRWDGLNEKLFF. CDR3 nucleotides: TGTGCCAGCAGCCGCTGGGACGGACTTAATGAAAAACTGTTTTTT. The V gene is TRBV7-2, the J gene TRBJ1-4, with a possible D match to TRBD1 (5 bases). Trimming shortened V by 5 bases and J by 4 bases, and 14 bases separated the two germline ends. Germline-derived CDR1 and CDR2 are SGHTA and FQGNSA. This CDR3 region has 15 residues. The complete variable domain, with remaining parts taken from reference TRBV7-2 and TRBJ1-4, reads GAGVSQSPSNKVTEKGKDVELRCDPISGHTALYWYRQSLGQGLEFLIYFQGNSAPDKSGLPSDRFSAERTGGSVSTLTIQRTQQEDSAVYLCASSRWDGLNEKLFFGSGTQLSVL.

The chain is built from TRBV27 and TRBJ2-1; 16 bases are a match to TRBD2. Trimming took 5 bases from V and 12 from J; bases not matched to a gene: 22. The CDR3 length is 20 residues. Germline CDR1 reads MNHEY; CDR2 reads SMNVEV (reference sequence). CDR3: CASSPFGQGGGTSGRARQFF. The CDR3 nucleotides read TGTGCCAGCAGTCCCTTCGGACAGGGTGGTGGGACTAGCGGGAGGGCCCGGCAGTTCTTC.

The rearrangement joins TRBV19 to TRBJ2-7, with D tentatively TRBD1 (6 bases). The CDR3 runs 13 residues. CDR1 is LNHDA, CDR2 SQIVND, per germline (reference sequence). V dropped 6 bases and J dropped 4 bases, with 13 bases sitting between them. This CDR3 is CASRKTGEYEQYF. As DNA, the CDR3 is TGTGCCAGTAGAAAGACAGGAGAATACGAGCAGTACTTC.

Concerning this clone itself: A junction boundary mismatches the germline segment, possibly from a read error. This chain connects TRBV20-1 to TRBJ1-2; D unresolved. Per the germline V gene, CDR1 is DFQATT and CDR2 is SNEGSKA (reference sequence). CDR3 size: 10 residues. CDR3 amino acids: CSARGSPDPF. The DNA for the CDR3 is TGCAGTGCTAGGGGCAGCCCAGACCCTTTC.

This clone was observed once. The V and J genes are TRBV5-1 and TRBJ2-3; 7 nucleotides align to TRBD2. From germline, CDR1 is SGHRS and CDR2 YFSETQ. The J segment lost 3 bases and the V segment lost 2 bases, leaving 0 bases of the junction unmatched. The CDR3 runs 13 residues. CDR3 region: CASSFGGTDTQYF. CDR3 DNA sequence: TGCGCCAGCAGCTTCGGGGGGACAGATACGCAGTATTTT.

This clone has only one observation. This sequence joins TRBV28 and TRBJ2-3; 10 bases match TRBD2. Per germline, CDR1 MDHEN and CDR2 SYDVKM. Trimming removed 6 bases from V and 0 bases from J; junction bases left unmatched: 3. This CDR3 is 15 amino acids long. The CDR3 reads CASSKLAGSTDTQYF. The CDR3 DNA follows: TGTGCCAGCAGCAAACTAGCGGGAAGCACAGATACGCAGTATTTT.

This clone was detected only a few times. The V call is TRBV27, the J call TRBJ2-7; no clear D gene. V was trimmed by 5 bases and J by 6 bases, leaving 17 bases between them. CDR1 and CDR2 (germline): MNHEY, SMNVEV (reference sequence). The length of the CDR3 is 14 residues. CDR3 DNA sequence: TGTGCCAGCAGTCCCCGCCGAGTGAGTATCGAGCAGTACTTC. Its protein product is CASSPRRVSIEQYF.

This sequence joins TRBV2 and TRBJ1-2; maybe TRBD1 (5 bases). V was trimmed by 7 bases and J by 8 bases, leaving 11 bases between them. Germline V gene sequence: CDR1 SNHLY, CDR2 FYNNEI. The CDR3 sequence is 11 residues long. Here the CDR3 reads CASNPGGGYTF. The CDR3 DNA is TGTGCCAGCAACCCCGGGGGGGGCTACACCTTC.

The chain's CDR3 is CASSGGGPNTEAFF. In nucleotides, the CDR3 is TGTGCCAGCAGTGGGGGGGGGCCGAACACTGAAGCTTTCTTT. This chain links TRBV6-5 with TRBJ1-1, with D possibly matching TRBD1 (6 bases). This CDR3 has 14 amino acids. Germline V gene sequence: CDR1 MNHEY, CDR2 SVGAGI. The germline V and J ends were trimmed by 5 bases and 1 base, with 11 bases remaining between them.

In its sample, this clone was seen a few times. The gene calls are TRBV2 and TRBJ1-1, with 7 bases aligning to TRBD1. The CDR3 contains 13 residues. Germline-derived CDR1 and CDR2 are SNHLY and FYNNEI. V shed 6 bases and J 3 bases; nucleotides not matched to a gene: 4. The CDR3: CASRNTGDTEAFF. In nucleotides, the CDR3 is TGTGCCAGCAGAAACACAGGGGACACTGAAGCTTTCTTT.

The rearrangement uses TRBV5-6 and TRBJ1-4, with D unresolved. The V and J ends lost 6 bases and 4 bases respectively, with 13 bases between them. The germline V gene has CDR1 SGHDT and CDR2 YYEEEE. This CDR3 has 14 amino acids. Here the CDR3 reads CASKRNGNNEKLFF. The CDR3 DNA sequence: TGTGCCAGCAAGCGAAACGGAAATAATGAAAAACTGTTTTTT. Full variable domain (remainder filled in from reference TRBV5-6 and TRBJ1-4): DAGVTQSPTHLIKTRGQQVTLRCSPKSGHDTVSWYQQALGQGPQFIFQYYEEEERQRGNFPDRFSGHQFPNYSSELNVNALLLGDSALYLCASKRNGNNEKLFFGSGTQLSVL.

The chain has TRBV4-1 and TRBJ2-1, with 11 bases lining up with TRBD2. There are 15 residues in the CDR3. V lost 6 bases to trimming and J lost 7 bases; unmatched junction nucleotides: 8. The germline gives CDR1 MGHRA, CDR2 YSYEKL. The CDR3 loop is CASRPVAGGRNEQFF. In DNA form, the CDR3 reads TGCGCCAGCAGACCGGTAGCGGGAGGGCGGAATGAGCAGTTCTTC.

This chain links TRBV18 with TRBJ1-1, with D possibly matching TRBD1 (6 bases). The CDR3 covers 13 residues. The V gene's germline CDR1 is KGHSH and CDR2 LQKENI. V shed 6 bases and J shed 4 bases, with 12 bases lying between them. CDR3 amino acids: CASSQGQFTEAFF. The DNA of the CDR3 is TGTGCCAGCTCCCAAGGACAGTTCACTGAAGCTTTCTTT. The variable domain in full, completed from reference TRBV18 and TRBJ1-1, reads NAGVMQNPRHLVRRRGQEARLRCSPMKGHSHVYWYRQLPEEGLKFMVYLQKENIIDESGMPKERFSAEFPKEGPSILRIQQVVRGDSAAYFCASSQGQFTEAFFGQGTRLTVV.

This chain connects TRBV28 to TRBJ2-7; TRBD2 agrees at 8 bases. Germline values: CDR1 MDHEN, CDR2 SYDVKM. After removal of 4 bases from V and 4 bases from J, the junction contained 9 bases not matched to a gene. The CDR3 covers 15 residues. The CDR3 nucleotides are TGTGCCAGCAGTTCCCTCAAAAGCGGGAGATACGAGCAGTACTTC. Its protein product is CASSSLKSGRYEQYF.

The rearrangement links TRBV2 to TRBJ1-4; D remains unclear. CDR3 size: 13 residues. CDR1 and CDR2 from the germline V gene are SNHLY and FYNNEI. Trimming took 8 bases from V and 5 from J, leaving 12 bases between them. CDR3 residues: CASFGVQNEKLFF. CDR3 bases: TGTGCCAGCTTTGGGGTCCAGAATGAAAAACTGTTTTTT.

This clone has a single count. This chain uses TRBV6-5 with TRBJ2-5; D is uncertain. V shed 5 bases and J shed 0 bases, with 7 bases lying between them. Germline CDR1 is MNHEY and CDR2 is SVGAGI. The CDR3 has 13 residues. DNA of the CDR3: TGTGCCAGCAGTCCCCAGTACCAAGAGACCCAGTACTTC. Its translation is CASSPQYQETQYF.

The rearrangement joins TRBV6-1 to TRBJ2-1; 13 bases match TRBD2. The CDR3 loop spans 18 amino acids. Germline V gene lookup returns CDR1 MNHNS and CDR2 SASEGT. J was trimmed by 7 bases and V by 1 base; bases with no gene match: 10. In DNA, the CDR3 is TGTGCCAGCAGTGAAGTGAGGACTAGCGGGGGTCCGCTTAATGAGCAGTTCTTC. Its protein product is CASSEVRTSGGPLNEQFF.

The rearrangement links TRBV4-1 to TRBJ1-1; no clear D gene. Trimming stripped 1 base from V and 1 base from J, with 10 bases between. Germline V gene sequence: CDR1 MGHRA, CDR2 YSYEKL. The CDR3 extends over 15 amino acids. The CDR3 region has the DNA TGCGCCAGCAGCCAAGCTTACTCAGGGAACACTGAAGCTTTCTTT. Protein: CASSQAYSGNTEAFF.

As for this clone: An end of the junction differs from the germline gene, which may be a read error. The chain uses TRBV18 and TRBJ2-7, with 8 bases aligning to TRBD1. In germline, CDR1 is KGHSH, CDR2 LQKENI. The CDR3 loop spans 15 amino acids. The CDR3 spells CASSTPGQAPYEQYF. In DNA form, the CDR3 reads TGTGCCAGCTCAACACCGGGACAGGCACCCTACGAGCAGTACTTC.

The V call is TRBV6-1, the J call TRBJ1-2, with unresolved D. CDR1 MNHNS and CDR2 SASEGT come from the germline V gene. Trimming cost V 7 bases and J 6 bases, with 6 bases left between them. The CDR3 totals 10 residues. CDR3 region: CASKADGYTF. In nucleotides, the CDR3 is TGTGCCAGCAAAGCTGATGGCTACACCTTC.

The V and J genes are TRBV25-1 and TRBJ1-2, with a weak D call TRBD1 (6 bases). This CDR3 is built from 11 residues. Germline V gives CDR1 MGHDK, CDR2 SYGVNS. V dropped 7 bases and J dropped 5 bases, with 8 bases sitting between them. The CDR3 DNA sequence: TGTGCCAGCACAGGGGTATATGGCTACACCTTC. Amino acid sequence: CASTGVYGYTF.

This clone was found once. This rearrangement joins TRBV10-1 to TRBJ2-4; 7 bases map to TRBD2. Germline V gene sequence: CDR1 WNHNN, CDR2 SYGVQD (reference sequence). J lost 0 bases, V lost 6 bases, and 11 bases had no gene match. CDR3 size: 17 residues. The CDR3 nucleotides read TGCGCCAGCAGCCCAGAGCGGGATTACGGAGCCAAAAACATTCAGTACTTC. This gives the protein CASSPERDYGAKNIQYF.

The chain uses TRBV7-2 and TRBJ1-5, with a possible D match to TRBD1 (6 bases). V lost 4 bases and J lost 3, with 13 bases in between. The germline CDR1 and CDR2 sequences are SGHTA and FQGNSA. The CDR3 runs 15 residues. The CDR3 is CASSSEGGYNQPQHF. The CDR3 DNA sequence: TGTGCCAGCAGCTCCGAAGGGGGGTACAATCAGCCCCAGCATTTT.

This chain uses TRBV15 with TRBJ1-3; TRBD1 might be the D (6 bases). Germline V gene lookup returns CDR1 LNHNV and CDR2 YYDKDF (reference sequence). V gave up 5 bases and J gave up 0 bases, with 8 bases separating them. The CDR3 totals 14 residues. CDR3 DNA: TGTGCCACCAGCGACAGGATCTCTGGAAACACCATATATTTT. It yields the protein CATSDRISGNTIYF. The complete variable domain, with remaining parts taken from reference TRBV15 and TRBJ1-3, reads DAMVIQNPRYQVTQFGKPVTLSCSQTLNHNVMYWYQQKSSQAPKLLFHYYDKDFNNEADTPDNFQSRRPNTSFCFLDIRSPGLGDTAMYLCATSDRISGNTIYFGEGSWLTVV.

Concerning this clone: A much more abundant neighbour one base away suggests this may be a read error. Within the sample, other DNA sequences also encode this same CDR3. V is TRBV4-3 and J is TRBJ1-2, with a tentative D call TRBD1 (6 bases). Between the trimmed V and J ends, which lost 0 bases and 4 bases, there was a span of 12 bases. Germline assignment: CDR1 LGHNA and CDR2 YSLEER. The CDR3 runs to 15 residues. The CDR3 DNA reads as TGCGCCAGCAGCCAAGAGTTACAGGGCGCCTATGGCTACACCTTC. Its protein is CASSQELQGAYGYTF.

This chain uses TRBV9 with TRBJ2-7; D is uncertain. The ends were cut back, 0 bases at V and 0 bases at J, with 7 bases in the middle. This CDR3 contains 14 residues. Looked up from germline, CDR1 is SGDLS and CDR2 is YYNGEE. The CDR3: CASSVVDGSYEQYF. As DNA, the CDR3 is TGTGCCAGCAGCGTAGTGGACGGCTCCTACGAGCAGTACTTC.

The J gene is TRBJ1-1, the V gene TRBV6-6, with D perhaps TRBD1 (5 bases). Germline V gene sequence: CDR1 MNHNY, CDR2 SVGAGI (reference sequence). The V and J ends lost 5 bases and 8 bases respectively, with 24 bases between them. CDR3 length: 16 amino acids. The CDR3 region is CASSTTPGGPKSEAFF. The CDR3 coding sequence is TGTGCCAGCAGTACCACCCCGGGGGGACCCAAAAGCGAAGCTTTCTTT.

This sequence joins TRBV29-1 and TRBJ2-2; weak D call: TRBD2 (5 bases). The CDR3 has 13 residues. V was pared by 5 bases and J by 5 bases, with 12 bases between. CDR1 and CDR2 (germline): SQVTM, ANQGSEA. CDR3 residues: CSVRLTGTGELFF. As DNA, the CDR3 is TGCAGCGTTCGGTTGACGGGGACCGGGGAGCTGTTTTTT.